This entry lists 16 T cell receptor beta chains sequenced from one sample in a study of regulatory T cells in long-lasting Graves disease. The authors built TCR beta libraries using iRepertoire HTBI primers and Arm-PCR of CDR3 regions. TCRdb re-derived calls from the multiplex PCR reads in MiXCR, one entry per CDR3 protein. The repertoire holds under 500,000 distinct CDR3 sequences, with 16% as singletons. Sample time point: newly diagnosed GD, antithyroid drugs for less than 3 months. From RNA extracted from PBMCs, the TCR library was made. The same specimen was also included in a second study, on T cells in Graves' hyperthyroidism and ophthalmopathy.

Sequences were derived from peripheral blood mononuclear cells (PBMCs), sampled at new diagnosis, from a patient treated with antithyroid drugs. The receptor set was obtained from a woman in her twenties or thirties with Graves disease.

This rearrangement joins TRBV7-2 to TRBJ1-3; D gene ambiguous. The CDR3 sequence is 16 residues long. The V gene's germline CDR1 is SGHTA and CDR2 FQGNSA. V was cut by 5 bases and J by 0 bases, with 14 bases left in between. CDR3 amino acids: CASSTWTTSSGNTIYF. CDR3 DNA sequence: TGTGCCAGCAGCACCTGGACGACTAGCTCTGGAAACACCATATATTTT.

This clonotype has at least ten counts. This chain connects TRBV9 to TRBJ2-7; D may be TRBD1 or TRBD2 (5 bases each). In germline, CDR1 is SGDLS, CDR2 YYNGEE. V was cut by 0 bases and J by 2 bases, with 12 bases left in between. This CDR3 has 15 residues. CDR3 nucleotide sequence: TGTGCCAGCAGCGTAGGTGGGGACCCGACCTACGAGCAGTACTTC. Translating gives CASSVGGDPTYEQYF.

This clonotype occurred many times. The chain has TRBV18 and TRBJ2-3; 9 bases fit TRBD1. CDR3 size: 17 residues. Germline-derived CDR1 and CDR2 are KGHSH and LQKENI. The V gene end was trimmed by 2 bases and the J gene end by 3 bases; junction bases not matched to a gene: 9. As DNA, the CDR3 is TGTGCCAGCTCACCAGTACCGGGACAGGGTGCGACAGATACGCAGTATTTT. This codes for CASSPVPGQGATDTQYF.

In the case of this clonotype: Given a much more abundant clone one base away, this may be a read error. The CDR3 carries no conserved terminal phenylalanine or tryptophan, so it likely arises from a read error. This chain connects TRBV5-8 to TRBJ2-7; tentatively, D is TRBD1 or TRBD2 (5 bases each). The CDR3 spans 12 residues. Germline CDR1 reads SGHTS; CDR2 reads YDEGEE. V shed 4 bases and J shed 2 bases, with 7 bases lying between them. CDR3 in amino acids: CASSGGAYEQYL. The CDR3 nucleotides are TGTGCCAGCAGCGGGGGAGCCTACGAGCAGTACTTG.

The J gene is TRBJ1-5, the V gene TRBV24-1; D is possibly TRBD1 (6 bases). The CDR3 covers 17 residues. The V gene lost 3 bases and the J gene lost 4 bases, with 18 bases spanning the gap. Germline CDR1 and CDR2: KGHDR and SFDVKD. The CDR3 bases are TGTGCCACCAGTGATCCTACGTCCGGACAGCTTAATCAGCCCCAGCATTTT. Its translation is CATSDPTSGQLNQPQHF.

This clonotype was found many times. The chain couples TRBV12-3 or TRBV12-4 to TRBJ1-4; no definite D call. The CDR3 totals 14 residues. V gave up 2 bases and J gave up 6 bases, with 10 bases separating them. CDR3 nucleotide sequence: TGTGCCAGCAGTTTAACCGAGGTGGATGAAAAACTGTTTTTT. Translation: CASSLTEVDEKLFF.

This clonotype has ten or more counts. The rearrangement links TRBV24-1 to TRBJ1-1; weak D call: TRBD1 (5 bases). Deletions cut 2 bases from V and 7 bases from J, with 13 bases between. The germline gives CDR1 KGHDR, CDR2 SFDVKD. CDR3 length equals 14 residues. As DNA, the CDR3 is TGTGCCACCAGTGATTCATCGGGGCGGAATGAAGCTTTCTTT. Translated: CATSDSSGRNEAFF.

This clonotype came up a few times. This chain connects TRBV29-1 to TRBJ2-1; a weak D match, TRBD2 (6 bases). The V and J ends lost 0 bases and 6 bases respectively, with 18 bases between them. The CDR3 extends over 16 amino acids. CDR1 and CDR2 from the germline V gene are SQVTM and ANQGSEA. The CDR3 is CSVEDGFWGVGNEQFF. The CDR3 DNA reads as TGCAGCGTTGAAGATGGGTTTTGGGGGGTGGGCAATGAGCAGTTCTTC.

On this clonotype: A much bigger clone sits one base away, suggesting this may be a read error. The chain is built from TRBV20-1 and TRBJ1-5, with 8 bases fitting TRBD1. Germline V CDR1 and CDR2: DFQATT, SNEGSKA (reference sequence). The V gene end was trimmed by 6 bases and the J gene end by 0 bases; junction bases not matched to a gene: 7. The length of the CDR3 is 15 residues. The CDR3 DNA follows: TGCAGTGCCAGGGACAGGATCGATAGCAATCAGCCCCAGCATTTT. Residues: CSARDRIDSNQPQHF.

This clonotype showed up many times. The chain recombines TRBV20-1 with TRBJ2-7, with no clear D. This CDR3 is built from 11 residues. The germline CDR1 and CDR2 sequences are DFQATT and SNEGSKA (reference sequence). V was cut by 2 bases and J by 5 bases, with 7 bases left in between. The CDR3 region is CSARRGNEQYF. CDR3 DNA sequence: TGCAGTGCTAGACGAGGAAACGAGCAGTACTTC.

The chain employs TRBV3-1 and TRBJ2-2, with a tentative D call TRBD1 (6 bases). The CDR3 has 18 amino acids. Trimming shortened V by 3 bases and J by 0 bases, and 17 bases separated the two germline ends. Germline V gene sequence: CDR1 LGHDT, CDR2 YNNKEL (reference sequence). CDR3 region: CASSHPGQRPTNTGELFF. CDR3 in DNA: TGTGCCAGCAGCCACCCCGGACAGCGCCCCACGAACACCGGGGAGCTGTTTTTT.

Of note for this clonotype: A much larger clone differs by one base, so this may be a read error. The chain links TRBV28 to TRBJ2-5, with 7 nucleotides matching TRBD1. The germline gives CDR1 MDHEN, CDR2 SYDVKM. There are 13 residues in the CDR3. The CDR3 DNA reads TGTGGAGCGCAAGGGACAGTTCGAGAGACCCAGTACTTC. It specifies CGAQGTVRETQYF.

The sample holds a few counts of this clonotype. This chain connects TRBV20-1 to TRBJ2-7; 8 bases agree with TRBD2. This CDR3 is 13 amino acids long. Germline loops: CDR1 DFQATT, CDR2 SNEGSKA (reference sequence). Germline trimming cut 6 bases from V and 3 bases from J; bases unmatched to any gene: 7. The CDR3 DNA is TGCAGTGCCGGCGGGGGGCTCAGCTACGAGCAGTACTTC. Its translation is CSAGGGLSYEQYF.

This clonotype came up a few times. The gene calls are TRBV10-1 and TRBJ2-1; 10 bases map to TRBD2. The CDR3 loop spans 14 amino acids. With 4 bases clipped from V and 6 bases from J, the junction kept 3 bases outside the gene matches. Germline V gene sequence: CDR1 WNHNN, CDR2 SYGVQD (reference sequence). The CDR3 coding sequence is TGCGCCAGCAGTGGCAGCGGGAGGGCCAATGAGCAGTTCTTC. This codes for CASSGSGRANEQFF.

Ten or more counts support this clonotype. The chain links TRBV30 to TRBJ1-1; TRBD1 is a possible D gene (5 bases). CDR1 is GTSNPN and CDR2 is SVGIG in the germline V gene (reference sequence). The CDR3 has 13 residues. The V end lost 0 bases, the J end lost 5 bases, and 10 bases lay between the germline ends. The CDR3 nucleotides read TGTGCCTGGAGTGTGGGGTGGGGGACTGAAGCTTTCTTT. Its protein is CAWSVGWGTEAFF.

This clonotype was detected many times. V and J are TRBV4-1 and TRBJ2-1; perhaps TRBD1 as D (5 bases). This CDR3 is 14 amino acids long. Looked up from germline, CDR1 is MGHRA and CDR2 is YSYEKL. V was cut by 1 base and J by 5 bases, with 9 bases left in between. The CDR3 DNA follows: TGCGCCAGCAGCCAAGCAGGGTTTAACAATGAGCAGTTCTTC. Its translation is CASSQAGFNNEQFF.